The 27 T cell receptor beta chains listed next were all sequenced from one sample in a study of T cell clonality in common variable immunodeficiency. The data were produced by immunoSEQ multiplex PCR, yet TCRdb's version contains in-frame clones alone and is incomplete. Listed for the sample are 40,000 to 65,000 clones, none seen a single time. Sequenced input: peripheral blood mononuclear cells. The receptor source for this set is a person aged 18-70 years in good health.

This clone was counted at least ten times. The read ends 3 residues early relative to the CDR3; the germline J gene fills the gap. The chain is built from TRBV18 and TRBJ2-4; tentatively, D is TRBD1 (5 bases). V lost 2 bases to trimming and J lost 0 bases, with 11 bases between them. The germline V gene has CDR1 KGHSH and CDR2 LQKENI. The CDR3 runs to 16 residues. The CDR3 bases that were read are TGTGCCAGCTCACCAAGACAGAGCCTAGCCAAAAACATT. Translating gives CASSPRQSLAKNI. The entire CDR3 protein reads CASSPRQSLAKNIQYF.

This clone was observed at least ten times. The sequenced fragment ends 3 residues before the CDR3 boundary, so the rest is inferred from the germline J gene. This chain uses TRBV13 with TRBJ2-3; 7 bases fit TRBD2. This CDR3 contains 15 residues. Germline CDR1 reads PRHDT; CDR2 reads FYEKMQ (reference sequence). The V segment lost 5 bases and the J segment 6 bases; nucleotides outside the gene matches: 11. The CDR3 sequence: CASSETGRVFDTQYF. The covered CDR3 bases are TGTGCCAGCAGCGAAACGGGGAGGGTGTTCGATACG.

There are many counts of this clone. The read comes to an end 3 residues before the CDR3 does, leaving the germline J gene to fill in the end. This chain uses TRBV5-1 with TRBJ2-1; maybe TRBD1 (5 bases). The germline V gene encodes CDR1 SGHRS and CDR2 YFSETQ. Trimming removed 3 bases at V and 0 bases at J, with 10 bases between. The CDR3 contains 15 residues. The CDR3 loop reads CASSSQGDSYNEQFF. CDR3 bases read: TGCGCCAGCAGCTCTCAAGGGGACTCCTACAATGAG.

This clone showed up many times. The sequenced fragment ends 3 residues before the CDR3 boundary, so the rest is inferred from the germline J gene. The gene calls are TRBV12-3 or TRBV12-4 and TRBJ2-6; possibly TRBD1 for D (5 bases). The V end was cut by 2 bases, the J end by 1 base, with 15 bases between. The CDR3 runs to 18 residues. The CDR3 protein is CASSLLGVFGSGANVLTF. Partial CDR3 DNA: TGTGCCAGCAGTTTATTAGGGGTTTTTGGATCTGGGGCCAACGTC.

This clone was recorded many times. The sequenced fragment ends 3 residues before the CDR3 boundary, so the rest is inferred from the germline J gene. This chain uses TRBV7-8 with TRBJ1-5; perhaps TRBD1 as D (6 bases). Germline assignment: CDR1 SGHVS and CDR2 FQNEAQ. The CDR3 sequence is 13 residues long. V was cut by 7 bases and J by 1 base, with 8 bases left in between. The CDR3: CASKGVSNQPQHF. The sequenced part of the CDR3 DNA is TGTGCCAGCAAGGGGGTGAGCAATCAGCCC.

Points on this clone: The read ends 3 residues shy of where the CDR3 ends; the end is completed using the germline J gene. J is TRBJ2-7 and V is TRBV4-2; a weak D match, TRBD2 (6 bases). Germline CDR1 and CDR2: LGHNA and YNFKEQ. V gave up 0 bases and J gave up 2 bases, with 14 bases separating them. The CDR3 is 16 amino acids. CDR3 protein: CASSQDWASVPYEQYF. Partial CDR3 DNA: TGTGCCAGCAGCCAAGATTGGGCTAGCGTTCCCTACGAG.

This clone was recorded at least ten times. CDR3 DNA, as far as it was read: TGTGCCAGCAGCCCTCGGACTAGCGGGGGGACCTACGAG. Encoded protein: CASSPRTSGGTYE. The CDR3 in its entirety is CASSPRTSGGTYEQYF. The chain joins TRBV3-1 (or the pseudogene TRBV3-2) to TRBJ2-7, with TRBD2 matching over 14 bases. With the read ending 3 residues before the CDR3 end, the germline J gene is used to fill in that end. Germline V lookup: CDR1 LGHDT, CDR2 YNNKEL (reference sequence). The length of the CDR3 is 16 residues. V shed 4 bases, J shed 2 bases, and the junction held 4 bases outside the gene matches.

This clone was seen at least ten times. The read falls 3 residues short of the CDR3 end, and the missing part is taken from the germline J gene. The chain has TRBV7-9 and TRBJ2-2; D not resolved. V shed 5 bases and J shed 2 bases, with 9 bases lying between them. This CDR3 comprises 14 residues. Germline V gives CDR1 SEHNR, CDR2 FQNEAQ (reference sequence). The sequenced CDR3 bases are TGTGCCAGCAGCATACACAGTAACACCGGGGAG. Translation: CASSIHSNTGE. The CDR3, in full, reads CASSIHSNTGELFF.

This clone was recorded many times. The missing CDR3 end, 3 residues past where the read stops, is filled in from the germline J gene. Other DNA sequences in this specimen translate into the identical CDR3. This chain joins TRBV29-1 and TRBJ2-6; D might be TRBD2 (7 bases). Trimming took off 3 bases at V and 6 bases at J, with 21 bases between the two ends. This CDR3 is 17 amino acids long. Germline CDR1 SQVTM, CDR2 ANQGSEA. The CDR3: CSVEDSARGVVANVLTF. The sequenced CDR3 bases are TGCAGCGTTGAGGACAGCGCCCGGGGGGTTGTGGCCAACGTC.

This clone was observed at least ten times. CDR3: CASSPGHHNSGSGETQYF. CDR3 DNA, as far as it was read: TGTGCCAGCAGCCCAGGGCATCACAATAGCGGGAGTGGTGAGACC. V is TRBV7-3 and J is TRBJ2-5; TRBD2 matches 9 bases. The missing CDR3 end, 3 residues past where the read stops, is filled in from the germline J gene. The germline V gene encodes CDR1 SGHTA and CDR2 FQGTGA. J lost 5 bases, V lost 5 bases, and 18 bases had no gene match. The CDR3 has 18 amino acids. The whole variable domain, remainder taken from reference TRBV7-3 and TRBJ2-5, is GAGVSQTPSNKVTEKGKYVELRCDPISGHTALYWYRQSLGQGPEFLIYFQGTGAADDSGLPNDRFFAVRPEGSVSTLKIQRTERGDSAVYLCASSPGHHNSGSGETQYFGPGTRLLVL.

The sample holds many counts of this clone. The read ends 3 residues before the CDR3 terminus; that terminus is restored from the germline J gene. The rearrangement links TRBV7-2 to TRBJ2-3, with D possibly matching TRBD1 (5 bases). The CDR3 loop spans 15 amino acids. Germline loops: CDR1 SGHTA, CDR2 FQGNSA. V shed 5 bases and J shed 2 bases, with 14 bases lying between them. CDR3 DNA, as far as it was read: TGTGCCAGCAGCCCGACAGTCCGTCCCACAGATACG. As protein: CASSPTVRPTDT. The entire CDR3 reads CASSPTVRPTDTQYF.

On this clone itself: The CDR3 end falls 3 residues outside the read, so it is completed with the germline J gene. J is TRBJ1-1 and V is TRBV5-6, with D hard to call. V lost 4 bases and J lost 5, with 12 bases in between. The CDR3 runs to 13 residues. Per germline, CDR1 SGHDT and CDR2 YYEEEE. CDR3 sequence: CASSRKQRTEAFF. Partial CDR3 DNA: TGTGCCAGCAGCAGGAAACAGAGGACTGAA.

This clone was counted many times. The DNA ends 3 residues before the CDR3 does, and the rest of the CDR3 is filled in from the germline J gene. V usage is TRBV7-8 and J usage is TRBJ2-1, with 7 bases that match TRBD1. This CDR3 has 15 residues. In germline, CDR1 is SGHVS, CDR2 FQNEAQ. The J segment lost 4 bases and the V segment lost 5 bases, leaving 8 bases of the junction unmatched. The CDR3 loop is CASSARTGDYNEQFF. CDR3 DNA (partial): TGTGCCAGCAGCGCCCGGACAGGTGATTACAATGAG.

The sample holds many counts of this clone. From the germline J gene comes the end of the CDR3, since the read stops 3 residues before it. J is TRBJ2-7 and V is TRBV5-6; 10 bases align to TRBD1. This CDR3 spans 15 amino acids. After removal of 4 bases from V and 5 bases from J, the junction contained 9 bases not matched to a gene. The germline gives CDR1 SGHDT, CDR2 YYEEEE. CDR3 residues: CASSMTGGGIHEQYF. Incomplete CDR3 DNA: TGTGCCAGCAGCATGACAGGGGGCGGGATCCACGAG. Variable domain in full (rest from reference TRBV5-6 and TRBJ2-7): DAGVTQSPTHLIKTRGQQVTLRCSPKSGHDTVSWYQQALGQGPQFIFQYYEEEERQRGNFPDRFSGHQFPNYSSELNVNALLLGDSALYLCASSMTGGGIHEQYFGPGTRLTVT.

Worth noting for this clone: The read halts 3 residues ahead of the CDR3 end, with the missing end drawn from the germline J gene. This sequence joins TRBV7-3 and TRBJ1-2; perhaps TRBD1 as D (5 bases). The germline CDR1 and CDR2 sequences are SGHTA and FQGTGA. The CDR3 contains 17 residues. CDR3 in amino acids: CASSFRAGLSSYNDYTF. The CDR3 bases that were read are TGTGCCAGCAGCTTCAGGGCAGGGCTGAGCTCCTACAATGAC. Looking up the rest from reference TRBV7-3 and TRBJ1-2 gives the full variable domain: GAGVSQTPSNKVTEKGKYVELRCDPISGHTALYWYRQSLGQGPEFLIYFQGTGAADDSGLPNDRFFAVRPEGSVSTLKIQRTERGDSAVYLCASSFRAGLSSYNDYTFGSGTRLTVV.

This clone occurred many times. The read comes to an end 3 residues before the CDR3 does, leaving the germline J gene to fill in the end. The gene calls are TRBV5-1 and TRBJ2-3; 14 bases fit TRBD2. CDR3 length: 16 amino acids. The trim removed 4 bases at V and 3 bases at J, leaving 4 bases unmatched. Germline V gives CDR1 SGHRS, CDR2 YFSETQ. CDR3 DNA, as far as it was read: TGCGCCAGCAGCCCGAGGACTAGCGGGGGGACAGATACG. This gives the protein CASSPRTSGGTDT. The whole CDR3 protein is CASSPRTSGGTDTQYF.

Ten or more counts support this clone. CDR3 sequence: CAWKGLAGDTGELFF. CDR3 bases read: TGTGCCTGGAAGGGACTAGCGGGAGACACCGGGGAG. V is TRBV30 and J is TRBJ2-2; 14 bases agree with TRBD2. With the read ending 3 residues before the CDR3 end, the germline J gene is used to fill in that end. Trimming took 4 bases from V and 3 from J; bases not matched to a gene: 1. The CDR3 runs 15 residues. CDR1 and CDR2 (germline): GTSNPN, SVGIG (reference sequence). The full variable domain, completed using reference TRBV30 and TRBJ2-2, is SQTIHQWPATLVQPVGSPLSLECTVEGTSNPNLYWYRQAAGRGLQLLFYSVGIGQISSEVPQNLSASRPQDRQFILSSKKLLLSDSGFYLCAWKGLAGDTGELFFGEGSRLTVL.

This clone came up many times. This chain's CDR3 is CASSQGPTGGPGGGGYTF. The sequenced CDR3 bases are TGCGCCAGCAGCCAGGGCCCGACAGGGGGCCCCGGGGGAGGCGGC. The chain joins TRBV4-1 to TRBJ1-2, with 10 bases aligning to TRBD1. The read comes to an end 3 residues before the CDR3 does, leaving the germline J gene to fill in the end. The length of the CDR3 is 18 residues. Germline V CDR1 and CDR2: MGHRA, YSYEKL.

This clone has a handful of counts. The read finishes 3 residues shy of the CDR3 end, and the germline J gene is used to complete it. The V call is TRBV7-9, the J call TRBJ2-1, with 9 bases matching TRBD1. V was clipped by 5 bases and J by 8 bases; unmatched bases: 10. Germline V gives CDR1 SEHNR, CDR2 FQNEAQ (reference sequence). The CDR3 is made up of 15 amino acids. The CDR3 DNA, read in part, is TGTGCCAGCAGCCATACAGGGGGCGTTGATGATGAG. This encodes CASSHTGGVDDE. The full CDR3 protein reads CASSHTGGVDDEQFF.

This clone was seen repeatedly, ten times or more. The CDR3: CASTLGPNTGELFF. CDR3 DNA, as far as it was read: TGTGCCAGCACCTTGGGCCCGAACACCGGGGAG. J is TRBJ2-2 and V is TRBV12-3 or TRBV12-4, with no clear D. Read coverage stops 3 residues before the CDR3 terminus; the germline J gene supplies the remainder. Trimming shortened V by 7 bases and J by 0 bases, and 9 bases separated the two germline ends. This CDR3 has 14 residues.

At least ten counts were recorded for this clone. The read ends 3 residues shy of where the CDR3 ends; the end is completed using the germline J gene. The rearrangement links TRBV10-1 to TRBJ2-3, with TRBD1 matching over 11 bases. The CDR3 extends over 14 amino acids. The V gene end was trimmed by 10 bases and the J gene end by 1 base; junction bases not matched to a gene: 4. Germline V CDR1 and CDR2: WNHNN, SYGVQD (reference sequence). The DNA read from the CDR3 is TGCGCCACTTCGGACAGGGGGCGCACAGATACG. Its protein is CATSDRGRTDT. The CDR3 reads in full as CATSDRGRTDTQYF.

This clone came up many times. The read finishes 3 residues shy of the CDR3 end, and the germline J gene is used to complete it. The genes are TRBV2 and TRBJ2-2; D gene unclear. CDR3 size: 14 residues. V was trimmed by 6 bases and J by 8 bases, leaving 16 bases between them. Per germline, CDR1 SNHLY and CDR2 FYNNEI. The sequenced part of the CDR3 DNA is TGTGCCAGCAGGCGACTTGTATCGCCTGGGGAG. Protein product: CASRRLVSPGE. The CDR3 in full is CASRRLVSPGELFF.

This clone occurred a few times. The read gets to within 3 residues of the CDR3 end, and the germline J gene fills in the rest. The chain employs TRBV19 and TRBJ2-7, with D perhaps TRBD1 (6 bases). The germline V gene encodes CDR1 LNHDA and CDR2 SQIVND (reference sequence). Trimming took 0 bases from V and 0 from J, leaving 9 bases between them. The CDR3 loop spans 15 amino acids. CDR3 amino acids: CASSIDRGPSYEQYF. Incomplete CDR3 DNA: TGTGCCAGTAGTATAGACAGGGGCCCCTCCTACGAG.

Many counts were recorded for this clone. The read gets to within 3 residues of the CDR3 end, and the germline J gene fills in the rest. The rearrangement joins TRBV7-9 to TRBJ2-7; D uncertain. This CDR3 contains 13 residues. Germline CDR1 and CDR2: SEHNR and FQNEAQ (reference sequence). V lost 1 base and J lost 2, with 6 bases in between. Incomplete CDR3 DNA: TGTGCCAGCAGCTTAGTTCAAACCTACGAG. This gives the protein CASSLVQTYE. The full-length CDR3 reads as CASSLVQTYEQYF.

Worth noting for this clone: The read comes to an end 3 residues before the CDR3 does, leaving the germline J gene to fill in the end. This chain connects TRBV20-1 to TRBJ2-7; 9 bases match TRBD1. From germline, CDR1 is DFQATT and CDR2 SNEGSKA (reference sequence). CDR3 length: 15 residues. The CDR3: CSAPPQGAIRYEQYF. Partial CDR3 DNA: TGCAGCGCACCACCACAGGGGGCCATTCGGTACGAG.

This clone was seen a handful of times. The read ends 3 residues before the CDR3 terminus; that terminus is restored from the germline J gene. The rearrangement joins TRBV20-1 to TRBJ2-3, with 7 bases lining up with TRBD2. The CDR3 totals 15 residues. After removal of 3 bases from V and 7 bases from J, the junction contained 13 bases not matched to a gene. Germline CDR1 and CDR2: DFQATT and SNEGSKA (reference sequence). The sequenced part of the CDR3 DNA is TGCAGTGCTAGGGGGGGGTGGCTTGGAGTCAATACG. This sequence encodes CSARGGWLGVNT. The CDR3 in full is CSARGGWLGVNTQYF.

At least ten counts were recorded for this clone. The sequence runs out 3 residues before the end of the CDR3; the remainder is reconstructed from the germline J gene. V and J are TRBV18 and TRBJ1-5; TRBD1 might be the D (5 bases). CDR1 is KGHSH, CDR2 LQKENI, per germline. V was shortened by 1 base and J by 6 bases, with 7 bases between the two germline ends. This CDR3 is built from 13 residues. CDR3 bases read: TGTGCCAGCTCACCACTCGGGGGTCAGCCC. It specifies CASSPLGGQP. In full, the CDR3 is CASSPLGGQPQHF.